Listed below are T cell receptor beta chains from one sample, sequenced in a study of shared clonotypes between healthy human individuals. Repertoires were generated with immunoSEQ multiplex PCR, while TCRdb's copy carries only in-frame clones and drops some. The sample holds 2 million to 2.5 million clones, 95% seen once. The sequenced sample was naive CD4+ T cells sorted from blood. The receptors were sampled from a man younger than 30 in good health. Both conserved end residues are part of each CDR3. Fields, in order: D gene, V gene, clone size, J gene, CDR3 protein, CDR3 DNA. The D gene is left open where the match is weak. Some rows have no size entry. The others give once, few or many, or a class for an expanded clone.

D gene: -; V gene: TRBV19; clone size: -; J gene: TRBJ1-2; CDR3 protein: CATGNRVLSNYGYTF; CDR3 DNA: TGTGCCACTGGGAACCGGGTCCTCTCAAACTATGGCTACACCTTC
D gene: TRBD1; V gene: TRBV6-5; clone size: few; J gene: TRBJ1-2; CDR3 protein: CASSPDRAGYGYTF; CDR3 DNA: TGTGCCAGCAGTCCAGACAGGGCCGGCTATGGCTACACCTTC
D gene: -; V gene: TRBV30; clone size: -; J gene: TRBJ1-2; CDR3 protein: CAWSPPGHKDYGYTF; CDR3 DNA: TGTGCCTGGAGTCCTCCGGGACATAAAGACTATGGCTACACCTTC
D gene: TRBD2; V gene: TRBV4-3; clone size: -; J gene: TRBJ2-3; CDR3 protein: CASSQDPGGHDTQYF; CDR3 DNA: TGCGCCAGCAGCCAAGACCCGGGAGGGCATGATACGCAGTATTTT
D gene: -; V gene: TRBV21-1; clone size: -; J gene: TRBJ1-5; CDR3 protein: CASSRSRNQPQHF; CDR3 DNA: TGTGCCAGCAGCCGGTCCCGCAATCAGCCCCAGCATTTT
D gene: -; V gene: TRBV6-5; clone size: -; J gene: TRBJ1-1; CDR3 protein: CASSLQRVNTEAFF; CDR3 DNA: TGTGCCAGCAGTCTCCAACGGGTGAACACTGAAGCTTTCTTT
D gene: -; V gene: TRBV7-2; clone size: -; J gene: TRBJ2-7; CDR3 protein: CASSLGGLGFAYEQYF; CDR3 DNA: TGTGCCAGCAGCCTCGGAGGGTTGGGGTTTGCCTACGAGCAGTACTTC
D gene: TRBD2; V gene: TRBV11-2; clone size: once; J gene: TRBJ2-7; CDR3 protein: CASSSLAQREGRHEQYF; CDR3 DNA: TGTGCCAGCAGTTCATTAGCGCAACGGGAGGGCCGACACGAGCAGTACTTC
D gene: -; V gene: TRBV4-1; clone size: -; J gene: TRBJ2-7; CDR3 protein: CASSQEGGQLTSYEQYF; CDR3 DNA: TGCGCCAGCAGCCAAGAGGGGGGACAGCTAACCTCCTACGAGCAGTACTTC
D gene: -; V gene: TRBV5-1; clone size: -; J gene: TRBJ2-5; CDR3 protein: CASSPRVQETQYF; CDR3 DNA: TGCGCCAGCAGCCCACGGGTCCAAGAGACCCAGTACTTC
D gene: -; V gene: TRBV21-1; clone size: -; J gene: TRBJ2-7; CDR3 protein: CASSRSGTGGGPSYEQYF; CDR3 DNA: TGTGCCAGCAGCCGATCCGGGACAGGGGGCGGTCCGTCCTACGAGCAGTACTTC
D gene: TRBD1; V gene: TRBV5-1; clone size: -; J gene: TRBJ1-2; CDR3 protein: CASSPGTASYGYTF; CDR3 DNA: TGCGCCAGCAGCCCCGGGACAGCTTCCTATGGCTACACCTTC
D gene: -; V gene: TRBV15; clone size: -; J gene: TRBJ1-1; CDR3 protein: CATSRDLGAEAFF; CDR3 DNA: TGTGCCACCAGCAGAGATCTGGGGGCTGAAGCTTTCTTT
D gene: TRBD1; V gene: TRBV6-6; clone size: -; J gene: TRBJ1-1; CDR3 protein: CASSSGTGSTEAFF; CDR3 DNA: TGTGCCAGCAGTTCCGGGACAGGGTCCACTGAAGCTTTCTTT
D gene: -; V gene: TRBV4-1; clone size: -; J gene: TRBJ1-3; CDR3 protein: CASSQTGVGSGNTIYF; CDR3 DNA: TGCGCCAGCAGCCAAACCGGAGTTGGGTCTGGAAACACCATATATTTT
D gene: TRBD1; V gene: TRBV11-2; clone size: -; J gene: TRBJ1-1; CDR3 protein: CASNTGTGPTLGVFF; CDR3 DNA: TGTGCCAGTAATACCGGGACAGGGCCAACCCTTGGGGTTTTCTTT
D gene: TRBD2; V gene: TRBV6-5; clone size: -; J gene: TRBJ2-1; CDR3 protein: CASSLSGNTYNEQFF; CDR3 DNA: TGTGCCAGCAGTCTAAGCGGGAATACCTACAATGAGCAGTTCTTC
D gene: TRBD2; V gene: TRBV7-9; clone size: -; J gene: TRBJ2-1; CDR3 protein: CASSSIQGRGAWNEQFF; CDR3 DNA: TGTGCCAGCAGCTCCATCCAAGGGCGGGGGGCGTGGAATGAGCAGTTCTTC
D gene: TRBD2; V gene: TRBV28; clone size: -; J gene: TRBJ2-3; CDR3 protein: CASGTSGRVGGADTQYF; CDR3 DNA: TGTGCCAGCGGGACTAGCGGGAGGGTCGGGGGCGCAGATACGCAGTATTTT
D gene: -; V gene: TRBV19; clone size: once; J gene: TRBJ2-7; CDR3 protein: CASSMNGKSSYEQYF; CDR3 DNA: TGTGCCAGTAGTATGAACGGGAAGAGCTCCTACGAGCAGTACTTC
D gene: -; V gene: TRBV18; clone size: -; J gene: TRBJ1-5; CDR3 protein: CASSPPGNIPQHF; CDR3 DNA: TGTGCCAGCTCACCACCGGGGAACATACCCCAGCATTTT
D gene: -; V gene: TRBV13; clone size: -; J gene: TRBJ2-1; CDR3 protein: CASTNTDRGRAASGNEQFF; CDR3 DNA: TGTGCCAGCACCAACACAGATCGGGGTAGGGCGGCCTCTGGAAATGAGCAGTTCTTC
D gene: -; V gene: TRBV7-9; clone size: -; J gene: TRBJ2-7; CDR3 protein: CASSLEAGVSYEQYF; CDR3 DNA: TGTGCCAGCAGCTTAGAGGCAGGAGTCTCCTACGAGCAGTACTTC
D gene: -; V gene: TRBV5-1; clone size: -; J gene: TRBJ1-1; CDR3 protein: CASSRDPAGDTEAFF; CDR3 DNA: TGCGCCAGCAGCCGGGACCCGGCGGGGGACACTGAAGCTTTCTTT
D gene: -; V gene: TRBV9; clone size: -; J gene: TRBJ1-1; CDR3 protein: CASSVVSREGTEAFF; CDR3 DNA: TGTGCCAGCAGCGTAGTCTCTCGGGAGGGGACTGAAGCTTTCTTT
D gene: -; V gene: TRBV2; clone size: -; J gene: TRBJ1-1; CDR3 protein: CASTLSGLNTEAFF; CDR3 DNA: TGTGCCAGCACCCTAAGTGGTTTGAACACTGAAGCTTTCTTT
D gene: -; V gene: TRBV6-1; clone size: -; J gene: TRBJ2-3; CDR3 protein: CASRREPGTDTQYF; CDR3 DNA: TGTGCCAGCAGACGGGAGCCGGGCACAGATACGCAGTATTTT
D gene: -; V gene: TRBV19; clone size: once; J gene: TRBJ2-7; CDR3 protein: CASSSWTDGFFEQYF; CDR3 DNA: TGTGCCAGTAGTTCCTGGACAGATGGATTTTTCGAGCAGTACTTC
D gene: -; V gene: TRBV30; clone size: -; J gene: TRBJ1-5; CDR3 protein: CAWSSGGQPQHF; CDR3 DNA: TGTGCCTGGAGTTCGGGGGGGCAGCCCCAGCATTTT
D gene: TRBD2; V gene: TRBV7-9; clone size: once; J gene: TRBJ2-7; CDR3 protein: CASSLLRTSGSILTEQYF; CDR3 DNA: TGTGCCAGCAGCCTACTTCGGACTAGCGGGAGTATACTTACCGAGCAGTACTTC
D gene: TRBD1; V gene: TRBV30; clone size: -; J gene: TRBJ2-1; CDR3 protein: CAWSPYSGTVHNEQFF; CDR3 DNA: TGTGCCTGGAGTCCCTACTCCGGGACAGTTCACAATGAGCAGTTCTTC
D gene: -; V gene: TRBV5-4; clone size: -; J gene: TRBJ2-3; CDR3 protein: CASSLDGVPSQYF; CDR3 DNA: TGTGCCAGCAGCCTCGACGGCGTCCCATCGCAGTATTTT
D gene: -; V gene: TRBV12-5; clone size: -; J gene: TRBJ1-5; CDR3 protein: CASGLAPPHQGFEDQPQHF; CDR3 DNA: TGTGCTAGTGGTTTGGCCCCTCCCCACCAGGGTTTCGAGGATCAGCCCCAGCATTTT
D gene: -; V gene: TRBV5-1; clone size: -; J gene: TRBJ2-6; CDR3 protein: CASSPTSGANVLTF; CDR3 DNA: TGCGCCAGCAGCCCTACGTCCGGGGCCAACGTCCTGACTTTC
D gene: TRBD2; V gene: TRBV30; clone size: -; J gene: TRBJ2-1; CDR3 protein: CAWSVHLAGPYNEQFF; CDR3 DNA: TGTGCCTGGAGTGTACATCTAGCGGGACCCTACAATGAGCAGTTCTTC
D gene: -; V gene: TRBV9; clone size: -; J gene: TRBJ2-1; CDR3 protein: CASSPRGTATYNEQFF; CDR3 DNA: TGTGCCAGCAGCCCTCGCGGGACGGCCACCTACAATGAGCAGTTCTTC
D gene: -; V gene: TRBV28; clone size: -; J gene: TRBJ1-5; CDR3 protein: CAGRPTGFGNQPQHF; CDR3 DNA: TGTGCCGGACGGCCTACAGGTTTTGGCAATCAGCCCCAGCATTTT
D gene: -; V gene: TRBV7-2; clone size: once; J gene: TRBJ2-7; CDR3 protein: CASSRTEDLRAYEQYF; CDR3 DNA: TGTGCCAGCAGCCGCACGGAGGACCTGAGAGCCTACGAGCAGTACTTC
D gene: -; V gene: TRBV2; clone size: -; J gene: TRBJ2-7; CDR3 protein: CASNREAFTGYEQYF; CDR3 DNA: TGTGCCAGCAATAGGGAGGCGTTTACTGGCTACGAGCAGTACTTC
D gene: -; V gene: TRBV6-6; clone size: -; J gene: TRBJ1-1; CDR3 protein: CAVGPSNTEAFF; CDR3 DNA: TGTGCCGTAGGACCGAGTAACACTGAAGCTTTCTTT
D gene: -; V gene: TRBV18; clone size: -; J gene: TRBJ2-5; CDR3 protein: CASSRSTAETQYF; CDR3 DNA: TGTGCCAGCTCACGGTCTACCGCGGAGACCCAGTACTTC
D gene: -; V gene: TRBV11-2; clone size: -; J gene: TRBJ2-7; CDR3 protein: CASSFGYNAYEQYF; CDR3 DNA: TGTGCCAGCAGCTTTGGATACAACGCCTACGAGCAGTACTTC
D gene: -; V gene: TRBV5-6; clone size: -; J gene: TRBJ1-1; CDR3 protein: CASSPRRGNTEAFF; CDR3 DNA: TGTGCCAGCAGCCCCCGGCGGGGGAACACTGAAGCTTTCTTT
D gene: -; V gene: TRBV5-4; clone size: -; J gene: TRBJ2-3; CDR3 protein: CASSLGPVENTQYF; CDR3 DNA: TGTGCCAGCAGCTTGGGACCGGTGGAAAATACGCAGTATTTT
D gene: TRBD1; V gene: TRBV2; clone size: once; J gene: TRBJ1-3; CDR3 protein: CASHDRVSGNTIYF; CDR3 DNA: TGTGCCAGCCACGACAGGGTCTCTGGAAACACCATATATTTT
D gene: -; V gene: TRBV6-1; clone size: -; J gene: TRBJ2-4; CDR3 protein: CARLEGAVGKNIQYF; CDR3 DNA: TGTGCCAGATTGGAGGGGGCCGTAGGCAAAAACATTCAGTACTTC
D gene: -; V gene: TRBV27; clone size: -; J gene: TRBJ2-1; CDR3 protein: CASSRIGGGEQFF; CDR3 DNA: TGTGCCAGCAGTCGCATAGGGGGAGGTGAGCAGTTCTTC
D gene: -; V gene: TRBV6-1; clone size: -; J gene: TRBJ2-5; CDR3 protein: CASAPHSSWETQYF; CDR3 DNA: TGTGCCAGCGCCCCCCACAGCAGTTGGGAGACCCAGTACTTC
D gene: -; V gene: TRBV30; clone size: -; J gene: TRBJ1-5; CDR3 protein: CAWSAGTSRQPQHF; CDR3 DNA: TGTGCCTGGAGTGCCGGGACGTCGAGACAGCCCCAGCATTTT
D gene: TRBD1; V gene: TRBV2; clone size: -; J gene: TRBJ1-6; CDR3 protein: CASSQSGTGNSPLHF; CDR3 DNA: TGTGCCAGCAGTCAGAGTGGGACAGGCAATTCACCCCTCCACTTT
D gene: -; V gene: TRBV6-5; clone size: -; J gene: TRBJ2-7; CDR3 protein: CASSYRMTGSYEQYF; CDR3 DNA: TGTGCCAGCAGTTACCGCATGACAGGATCCTACGAGCAGTACTTC